This T cell receptor (beta chain) was sequenced in a study of regulatory T cells in long-lasting Graves disease. The CDR3 runs to 16 residues. V was clipped by 3 bases and J by 0 bases; unmatched bases: 2. Germline CDR1 reads SGDLS; CDR2 reads YYNGEE. This clonotype was counted many times. Library construction for TCR beta used iRepertoire HTBI primers and Arm-PCR of CDR3 regions. TCRdb processed the multiplex PCR reads anew with MiXCR; each CDR3 protein has one entry. The sample yields about 430,000 distinct CDR3 sequences, roughly 15% seen once. As to time point: newly diagnosed GD, antithyroid drugs for less than 3 months. The TCR library was made from RNA that had been extracted from PBMCs in TRIzol. The data also belong to a second study, concerning T cells in Graves' hyperthyroidism and ophthalmopathy.

The TCR comes from a middle-aged woman with Graves disease. V gene TRBV9 combines with J gene TRBJ2-1; TRBD2 agrees at 11 bases. The sequencing here drew on peripheral blood mononuclear cells (PBMCs), taken at new diagnosis, from a patient treated with antithyroid drugs. The CDR3 spells CASSAGLAGSYNEQFF. The CDR3 bases are TGTGCCAGCAGCGCAGGACTAGCGGGCTCCTACAATGAGCAGTTCTTC. The whole variable domain, remainder taken from reference TRBV9 and TRBJ2-1, is DSGVTQTPKHLITATGQRVTLRCSPRSGDLSVYWYQQSLDQGLQFLIQYYNGEERAKGNILERFSAQQFPDLHSELNLSSLELGDSALYFCASSAGLAGSYNEQFFGPGTRLTVL.